The source of this T cell receptor beta chain is a study of T cell responses to AZD1222 COVID-19 vaccine. Whole-study context: Analysis merged second doses at about 4 or about 12 weeks.

As regards this clone: Its antigen is not known.

This CDR3 contains 13 residues. Germline V gene sequence: CDR1 SGHNT, CDR2 YYREEE (reference sequence). V lost 5 bases and J lost 4, with 12 bases in between. Assay: immunoSEQ multiplex PCR; the TCRdb copy retains only in-frame clones and omits some. The sample has about 110,000 clones, 85% to 90% seen once. Study results and caveats: Baseline serology detected seropositivity in only six AZD1222 recipients. Sampling that yielded the repertoires occurred only after the peak T cell response. Clonal diversity was possibly underestimated, and white British individuals and females predominated among donors.

The V gene is TRBV5-4, the J gene TRBJ1-1, with D possibly TRBD1 on 5 matching bases. This clonotype was sampled from an adult in good health. Sequenced here: peripheral blood, sampled on day 0 of AZD1222 vaccination. CDR3 loop: CASRPFGGTEAFF. As DNA, the CDR3 is TGTGCCAGCAGACCATTCGGGGGCACTGAAGCTTTCTTT.